This T cell receptor beta chain was sequenced during a study of T cell repertoires in cytomegalovirus infection. Study details: Matching HLA type, along with CMV infection, was indicated by public TCR beta signatures. Findings of the study overall: It was HLA-C-restricted CMV-specific TCR beta clonotypes that dominated the response ex vivo.

The V and J ends lost 6 bases and 1 base respectively, with 15 bases between them. Per germline, CDR1 SEHNR and CDR2 FQNEAQ (reference sequence). This CDR3 is 15 amino acids long. TCRdb reanalysed the reads using MiXCR and keeps one entry per CDR3 protein. The table lists about 89,000 distinct CDR3 sequences, 29% of them singletons, with over 60% in the top ten. Notes on this clonotype: Its antigen is still unknown.

The chain is built from TRBV7-9 and TRBJ1-1, with D possibly matching TRBD1 (5 bases). The clonotype was recovered from a human donor in good health (CMV status not recorded). Some clones in this sample may be carry-over from other donors' samples. Here the sequenced sample was CD8+ T cells from cultured PBMCs, taken from culture after CMV antigen stimulation. This chain's CDR3 is CASSHADGGNTEAFF. DNA for the CDR3: TGTGCCAGCAGTCATGCGGACGGGGGGAACACTGAAGCTTTCTTT.